These T cell receptor beta chains were read from a single sample in a study of blood T cell repertoires in COVID-19. The repertoire was sequenced with immunoSEQ multiplex PCR; TCRdb's copy has only in-frame clones and lacks some. The sample shows roughly 200,000 clones, 75% to 90% of them seen only once. What was sequenced was PBMCs or T cells enriched from blood (not recorded which). The receptors come from a woman in her twenties or thirties who had been exposed to COVID-19. Both conserved end residues are part of each CDR3. Fields, in order: V gene, J gene, clone size, D gene, CDR3 protein, CDR3 DNA. D genes are given only for firm matches. Clone size is given for some rows only: seen once, a few or many times, or a class if the clone is expanded.

v_gene: TRBV2
j_gene: TRBJ2-5
abundance: -
d_gene: TRBD2
CDR3aa: CASSERSGAQETQYF
CDR3nt: TGTGCCAGCAGTGAACGCAGCGGGGCACAAGAGACCCAGTACTTC

v_gene: TRBV7-9
j_gene: TRBJ2-3
abundance: -
d_gene: TRBD2
CDR3aa: CASSSAPFRGGAADTQYF
CDR3nt: TGTGCCAGCAGCTCCGCGCCCTTTCGCGGGGGGGCCGCAGATACGCAGTATTTT

v_gene: TRBV11-2
j_gene: TRBJ1-4
abundance: once
d_gene: -
CDR3aa: CASSLAGHGSNEKLFF
CDR3nt: TGTGCCAGCAGCTTAGCAGGGCACGGTTCTAATGAAAAACTGTTTTTT

v_gene: TRBV5-8
j_gene: TRBJ2-1
abundance: -
d_gene: -
CDR3aa: CASSFRMSSYNEQFF
CDR3nt: TGTGCCAGCAGTTTTCGAATGAGCTCCTACAATGAGCAGTTCTTC

v_gene: TRBV2
j_gene: TRBJ1-2
abundance: few
d_gene: TRBD1
CDR3aa: CASSQDRGRGYTF
CDR3nt: TGTGCCAGCAGCCAAGACAGGGGTAGGGGCTACACCTTC

v_gene: TRBV19
j_gene: TRBJ1-6
abundance: -
d_gene: -
CDR3aa: CASSIGQENSPLHF
CDR3nt: TGTGCCAGTAGTATAGGACAGGAGAATTCACCCCTCCACTTT

v_gene: TRBV27
j_gene: TRBJ1-2
abundance: -
d_gene: -
CDR3aa: CASSLINSNYGYTF
CDR3nt: TGTGCCAGCAGTTTAATTAATTCCAACTATGGCTACACCTTC

v_gene: TRBV19
j_gene: TRBJ2-2
abundance: -
d_gene: -
CDR3aa: CASSIIDRGGELFF
CDR3nt: TGTGCCAGTAGTATCATAGACCGCGGTGGGGAGCTGTTTTTT

v_gene: TRBV28
j_gene: TRBJ1-2
abundance: -
d_gene: TRBD1
CDR3aa: CASSFPGQGLANYGYTF
CDR3nt: TGTGCCAGCAGTTTCCCGGGACAGGGTTTAGCTAACTATGGCTACACCTTC

v_gene: TRBV19
j_gene: TRBJ1-2
abundance: -
d_gene: TRBD1
CDR3aa: CASSFGGQGEEGYTF
CDR3nt: TGTGCCAGTAGTTTCGGAGGACAGGGGGAGGAAGGCTACACCTTC

v_gene: TRBV3-1/TRBV3-2
j_gene: TRBJ1-5
abundance: -
d_gene: TRBD1
CDR3aa: CASSRTGNSNQPQHF
CDR3nt: TGTGCCAGCAGCCGGACAGGGAATAGCAATCAGCCCCAGCATTTT

v_gene: TRBV30
j_gene: TRBJ1-2
abundance: -
d_gene: -
CDR3aa: CAWSLTGFGGYTF
CDR3nt: TGTGCCTGGAGCCTGACTGGGTTCGGAGGCTACACCTTC

v_gene: TRBV7-9
j_gene: TRBJ1-1
abundance: -
d_gene: -
CDR3aa: CASSSTSGVNTEAFF
CDR3nt: TGTGCCAGCAGCTCCACCTCAGGGGTAAACACTGAAGCTTTCTTT

v_gene: TRBV12-5
j_gene: TRBJ2-5
abundance: -
d_gene: TRBD1
CDR3aa: CASGSGFGQGRETQYF
CDR3nt: TGTGCTAGTGGTTCCGGCTTTGGACAGGGTCGGGAGACCCAGTACTTC

v_gene: TRBV19
j_gene: TRBJ1-2
abundance: -
d_gene: TRBD1
CDR3aa: CATSRDRVDWGYTF
CDR3nt: TGTGCCACCTCCCGGGACAGGGTTGATTGGGGCTACACCTTC

v_gene: TRBV5-1
j_gene: TRBJ2-4
abundance: once
d_gene: -
CDR3aa: CASSLGRVAKNIQYF
CDR3nt: TGCGCCAGCAGCTTGGGGAGGGTTGCCAAAAACATTCAGTACTTC

v_gene: TRBV19
j_gene: TRBJ2-1
abundance: -
d_gene: -
CDR3aa: CASSMAGGNNEQFF
CDR3nt: TGTGCCAGTAGTATGGCGGGCGGGAACAATGAGCAGTTCTTC

v_gene: TRBV21-1
j_gene: TRBJ1-2
abundance: -
d_gene: -
CDR3aa: CASSKVGGAGYTF
CDR3nt: TGTGCCAGCAGCAAAGTTGGGGGCGCGGGCTACACCTTC

v_gene: TRBV19
j_gene: TRBJ2-2
abundance: -
d_gene: TRBD1
CDR3aa: CASKGQGNTGELFF
CDR3nt: TGTGCCAGTAAGGGACAGGGAAACACCGGGGAGCTGTTTTTT

v_gene: TRBV20-1
j_gene: TRBJ2-1
abundance: -
d_gene: -
CDR3aa: CSATYNEQFF
CDR3nt: TGCAGTGCTACATACAATGAGCAGTTCTTC

v_gene: TRBV6-2/TRBV6-3
j_gene: TRBJ1-2
abundance: once
d_gene: TRBD1
CDR3aa: CASSYSPQGAWYGYTF
CDR3nt: TGTGCCAGCAGTTACTCGCCACAGGGGGCTTGGTATGGCTACACCTTC

v_gene: TRBV28
j_gene: TRBJ1-2
abundance: -
d_gene: -
CDR3aa: CASSLTGGAGGDVGYTF
CDR3nt: TGTGCCAGCAGTTTAACTGGGGGAGCTGGAGGGGACGTCGGCTACACCTTC

v_gene: TRBV6-5
j_gene: TRBJ1-2
abundance: -
d_gene: -
CDR3aa: CASSYGTRGGYGYTF
CDR3nt: TGTGCCAGCAGTTATGGTACCCGGGGGGGCTATGGCTACACCTTC

v_gene: TRBV18
j_gene: TRBJ1-5
abundance: -
d_gene: TRBD1
CDR3aa: CASSPPGQGNQPQHF
CDR3nt: TGTGCCAGCTCACCACCGGGACAGGGGAATCAGCCCCAGCATTTT

v_gene: TRBV30
j_gene: TRBJ1-1
abundance: few
d_gene: -
CDR3aa: CAWNRQRVNTEAFF
CDR3nt: TGTGCCTGGAATCGACAGCGAGTGAACACTGAAGCTTTCTTT

v_gene: TRBV2
j_gene: TRBJ2-2
abundance: once
d_gene: TRBD1
CDR3aa: CATGQGVSAGELFF
CDR3nt: TGTGCCACCGGACAGGGAGTTTCGGCGGGGGAGCTGTTTTTT

v_gene: TRBV6-4
j_gene: TRBJ2-3
abundance: once
d_gene: -
CDR3aa: CASSDSQTGSTDTQYF
CDR3nt: TGTGCCAGCAGTGACTCCCAAACGGGTAGCACAGATACGCAGTATTTT

v_gene: TRBV19
j_gene: TRBJ1-5
abundance: -
d_gene: -
CDR3aa: CASREGWGNQPQHF
CDR3nt: TGTGCCAGTAGGGAGGGCTGGGGCAATCAGCCCCAGCATTTT

v_gene: TRBV5-1
j_gene: TRBJ1-2
abundance: -
d_gene: -
CDR3aa: CASSPRQEGRYGYTF
CDR3nt: TGCGCCAGCAGCCCCAGACAGGAAGGTCGCTATGGCTACACCTTC

v_gene: TRBV16
j_gene: TRBJ1-2
abundance: few
d_gene: -
CDR3aa: CASSQDGGEDGYTF
CDR3nt: TGTGCCAGCAGCCAAGATGGGGGCGAGGACGGCTACACCTTC

v_gene: TRBV10-3
j_gene: TRBJ2-1
abundance: -
d_gene: -
CDR3aa: CAISESTGKSYNEQFF
CDR3nt: TGTGCCATCAGTGAGTCAACCGGGAAGTCCTACAATGAGCAGTTCTTC

v_gene: TRBV6-5
j_gene: TRBJ2-3
abundance: -
d_gene: -
CDR3aa: CASSYSRAQLSGTQYF
CDR3nt: TGTGCCAGCAGTTACTCCAGGGCCCAATTGAGTGGTACGCAGTATTTT

v_gene: TRBV20-1
j_gene: TRBJ1-1
abundance: -
d_gene: -
CDR3aa: CSASPQDLLHSEAFF
CDR3nt: TGCAGTGCTAGTCCGCAGGATCTTTTACACTCGGAAGCTTTCTTT

v_gene: TRBV11-2
j_gene: TRBJ1-3
abundance: -
d_gene: -
CDR3aa: CASSPGSHSGNTIYF
CDR3nt: TGTGCCAGCAGCCCAGGGTCCCACTCTGGAAACACCATATATTTT

v_gene: TRBV9
j_gene: TRBJ2-1
abundance: few
d_gene: TRBD1
CDR3aa: CASSVVVGTGVDEQFF
CDR3nt: TGTGCCAGCAGCGTAGTAGTCGGGACAGGGGTTGATGAGCAGTTCTTC